The T cell receptor beta chain described here comes from a study of blood T cell repertoires in COVID-19. The overall study: Collection of acute and convalescent COVID-19 samples took place in the United States, Italy and Spain. Sample material is recorded as cDNA or gDNA derived from T cells, B-cell-depleted T cells, or PBMCs.

As originally analysed: Estimation of nucleated cell counts was performed using reference gene primer amplification. Method: immunoSEQ multiplex PCR; TCRdb's copy keeps in-frame clones and lacks some. V, J and clone size are those of that table, while D and trimming were read from the DNA. The data show about 350,000 clones, roughly 84% seen once. The germline CDR1 and CDR2 sequences are SGHVS and FQNEAQ. V gave up 3 bases and J gave up 1 base; unmatched junction bases: 10. The CDR3 loop spans 17 amino acids. Symptom resolution, clearance, or two negative PCRs marked the recovered donors of Cohort 3. The sample was PBMCs or T cells enriched from blood (not recorded which). This clonotype was sampled from a woman younger than 45 who had recovered from COVID-19. The gene calls are TRBV7-8 and TRBJ2-5; 8 bases are a match to TRBD2. The CDR3 here is CASSLYSGKRLQETQYF. The CDR3 DNA follows: TGTGCCAGCAGCTTGTATAGCGGGAAACGGCTCCAAGAGACCCAGTACTTC.